These 20 T cell receptor beta chains were all obtained from the same sample, sequenced in a study of CD8+CD57+ T cells in acquired aplastic anemia. Investigators profiled TCR beta VDJ and CDR3 from genomic DNA template. TCRdb recomputed calls from the reads with MiXCR, one row per CDR3 protein. The sample includes a few hundred thousand distinct CDR3 sequences, about 80% seen only once; the top ten take about 41%. CD8+CD57+ cell expansion, shown by flow cytometry, had occurred in the patients selected for sequencing. Sequenced sample: sorted CD4+, CD8+, or CD8+CD57+ T cells (not recorded which) from PBMCs. These receptors were collected from a human donor with aplastic anemia.

The chain joins TRBV5-4 to TRBJ2-1, with D tentatively TRBD2 (5 bases). Germline assignment: CDR1 SGHNT and CDR2 YYREEE (reference sequence). V lost 2 bases, J lost 6 bases, and 15 bases lay in between. The CDR3 totals 15 residues. Here the CDR3 reads CASSFTRTSSNEQFF. In DNA form, the CDR3 reads TGTGCCAGCAGCTTTACTAGGACTTCTTCCAATGAGCAGTTCTTC.

The chain has TRBV7-9 and TRBJ1-1; no definite D call. The CDR3 is 15 residues long. Trimming shortened V by 1 base and J by 14 bases, and 23 bases separated the two germline ends. Per germline, CDR1 SEHNR and CDR2 FQNEAQ (reference sequence). As DNA, the CDR3 is TGTGCCAGCAGCTTAGATCCCGGAGGGCACACTGTTGGATTCTTT. As protein: CASSLDPGGHTVGFF. Together with reference TRBV7-9 and TRBJ1-1, the CDR3 gives the full variable domain: DTGVSQNPRHKITKRGQNVTFRCDPISEHNRLYWYRQTLGQGPEFLTYFQNEAQLEKSRLLSDRFSAERPKGSFSTLEIQRTEQGDSAMYLCASSLDPGGHTVGFFGQGTRLTVV.

A remark on this clonotype: Being one base from a much bigger clone, this may be a read error. The CDR3 does not end in the conserved phenylalanine or tryptophan, so this is likely a read error. It is unclear where the CDR3 begins or ends on the DNA, so no DNA is shown, and the CDR3 is as TCRdb lists it. The chain combines TRBV7-8 with TRBJ2-3. CDR1 and CDR2 (germline): SGHVS, FQNEAQ. Ends included, the CDR3 has 13 residues. CDR3 sequence reads: CASSFAGAADTQY.

In DNA, the CDR3 is TGTGCCAGCGGCCAGGGGGGCGCCGACTATGGCTACACCTTC. It codes for CASGQGGADYGYTF. The chain combines TRBV5-5 with TRBJ1-2, with TRBD1 identical over 7 bases. The germline V gene has CDR1 SGHKS and CDR2 YYEKEE (reference sequence). J was trimmed by 3 bases and V by 7 bases; bases with no gene match: 9. The CDR3 sequence is 14 residues long.

Points on this clonotype: At one end the junction does not follow the germline gene, possibly because of a read error. The V call is TRBV9, the J call TRBJ2-4; 7 positions agree with TRBD2. The germline V gene has CDR1 SGDLS and CDR2 YYNGEE. The CDR3 loop spans 12 amino acids. CDR3 sequence reads: CASSGIERGTKF. In DNA, the CDR3 is TGCGCCAGCAGTGGGATCGAGCGGGGTACAAAATTC.

This clonotype was counted only a few times. The rearrangement links TRBV27 to TRBJ1-2, with D unresolved. Germline V gene data show CDR1 as MNHEY and CDR2 as SMNVEV (reference sequence). The CDR3 extends over 10 amino acids. The ends were cut back, 3 bases at V and 8 bases at J, with 4 bases in the middle. CDR3 sequence reads: CASSLAGYTF. The DNA of the CDR3 is TGTGCCAGCAGTTTGGCGGGCTACACCTTC.

The V call is TRBV7-9, the J call TRBJ2-2; a weak D match, TRBD2 (5 bases). V gave up 1 base and J gave up 15 bases, with 12 bases separating them. Germline lookup yields CDR1 SEHNR and CDR2 FQNEAQ (reference sequence). The CDR3 totals 12 residues. CDR3: CASSLVGGPVFF. CDR3 nucleotide sequence: TGTGCCAGCAGCTTAGTAGGAGGTCCCGTGTTTTTT. The complete variable domain, with remaining parts taken from reference TRBV7-9 and TRBJ2-2, reads DTGVSQNPRHKITKRGQNVTFRCDPISEHNRLYWYRQTLGQGPEFLTYFQNEAQLEKSRLLSDRFSAERPKGSFSTLEIQRTEQGDSAMYLCASSLVGGPVFFGEGSRLTVL.

This clonotype occurred a few times. This chain joins TRBV12-3 or TRBV12-4 and TRBJ2-5; D possibly corresponds to TRBD1 (6 bases). The V end lost 3 bases, the J end lost 5 bases, and 16 bases lay between the germline ends. The CDR3 runs 15 residues. CDR3 in DNA: TGTGCCAGCAGTTTGGGACCCGGACAGTGGGAGACCCAGTACTTC. Translation: CASSLGPGQWETQYF.

The rearrangement links TRBV2 to TRBJ2-5; the D gene is possibly TRBD2 (5 bases). V dropped 8 bases and J dropped 14 bases, with 30 bases sitting between them. Per the germline V gene, CDR1 is SNHLY and CDR2 is FYNNEI. CDR3 length: 15 residues. CDR3 coding DNA: TGTGCCAGCGGTTCCAGCGGCACAGATAGAGAGACTTTTTACTTC. Translation: CASGSSGTDRETFYF.

Only a few counts were recorded for this clonotype. The conserved phenylalanine or tryptophan is not found at the CDR3 terminus, so this likely reflects a read error. No DNA is shown, since the ends of the CDR3 on it are uncertain; the CDR3 is the one TCRdb lists. The J gene is TRBJ2-3, the V gene TRBV9; the table gives TRBD1 as D, unverified against the DNA. The length of the CDR3 is 13 amino acids, counting both ends. The germline CDR1 and CDR2 sequences are SGDLS and YYNGEE. CDR3 region: CASGDAGNIPYFV.

As to this clonotype: Compared with germline, one end of the junction differs, possibly owing to a read error. The V call is TRBV7-9, the J call TRBJ2-5; D is ambiguous. This CDR3 region has 14 residues. The germline gives CDR1 SEHNR, CDR2 FQNEAQ (reference sequence). CDR3 bases: TGTGCCAGCAGTGATGGTAATAGCAATCAGCCCCAGCATTTC. Translated, it gives CASSDGNSNQPQHF.

In its sample, this clonotype is medium-sized. J is TRBJ2-7 and V is TRBV15; 7 nucleotides align to TRBD2. J was trimmed by 4 bases and V by 1 base; bases with no gene match: 4. Germline V gene sequence: CDR1 LNHNV, CDR2 YYDKDF (reference sequence). This CDR3 is 14 amino acids long. CDR3 amino acids: CATSRGGGRYEQYV. For the CDR3, the DNA is TGTGCCACCAGCAGAGGGGGGGGAAGGTACGAGCAGTACGTC.

This rearrangement joins TRBV11-1 to TRBJ2-3; D possibly uses TRBD1 or TRBD2 (5 bases each). Germline assignment: CDR1 SGHAT and CDR2 FQDESV (reference sequence). The CDR3 consists of 15 residues. V lost 1 base to trimming and J lost 5 bases, with 13 bases between them. The CDR3 DNA follows: TGTGCCAGCAGCTTAGGGGGGAGCAGCGGAGATACGCAGTATTTT. Translating it yields CASSLGGSSGDTQYF.

The chain combines TRBV20-1 with TRBJ2-1; no firm D call. V lost 2 bases to trimming and J lost 5 bases, with 16 bases between them. The CDR3 has 15 amino acids. Per the germline V gene, CDR1 is DFQATT and CDR2 is SNEGSKA (reference sequence). CDR3: CSARLRMNTDNEQFF. In DNA form, the CDR3 reads TGCAGTGCTAGACTACGGATGAACACTGACAATGAGCAGTTCTTC.

Many counts were recorded for this clonotype. The gene calls are TRBV10-3 and TRBJ2-3; D gene unclear. The CDR3 is 17 residues long. Germline V gene data show CDR1 as ENHRY and CDR2 as SYGVKD. V lost 0 bases and J lost 6, with 19 bases in between. The CDR3 DNA is TGTGCCATCAGTGAGTCTTGGCAGGCCCACACATTTGATACGCAGTATTTT. Encoded protein: CAISESWQAHTFDTQYF.

This clonotype has just one count. V gene TRBV7-8 combines with J gene TRBJ2-1; tentative D call: TRBD1 (5 bases). This CDR3 spans 16 amino acids. With 0 bases removed from V and 8 bases from J, the gap between germline ends came to 17 bases. Germline V CDR1 and CDR2: SGHVS, FQNEAQ. The CDR3 DNA reads TGTGCCAGCAGCTTAGCGGCAGGGCACGATTCTTATGAGCAGTTCTTC. Protein sequence: CASSLAAGHDSYEQFF.

The chain recombines TRBV7-9 with TRBJ2-1; D is possibly TRBD2 (6 bases). V was trimmed by 3 bases and J by 10 bases, leaving 16 bases between them. This CDR3 is 14 amino acids long. CDR1 is SEHNR, CDR2 FQNEAQ, per germline (reference sequence). In nucleotides, the CDR3 is TGTGCCAGCAGCTTTGAAGGAGGGGCGGGGGAGCAGTTCTTC. Residues: CASSFEGGAGEQFF.

J is TRBJ2-3 and V is TRBV5-6, with 11 bases lining up with TRBD2. The germline V gene encodes CDR1 SGHDT and CDR2 YYEEEE. V was clipped by 0 bases and J by 3 bases; unmatched bases: 3. There are 16 residues in the CDR3. The CDR3 region has the DNA TGTGCCAGCAGCTTGGAACTAGCGGGAGAGACAGATACGCAGTATTTT. This translates into CASSLELAGETDTQYF. The complete variable domain, with remaining parts taken from reference TRBV5-6 and TRBJ2-3, reads DAGVTQSPTHLIKTRGQQVTLRCSPKSGHDTVSWYQQALGQGPQFIFQYYEEEERQRGNFPDRFSGHQFPNYSSELNVNALLLGDSALYLCASSLELAGETDTQYFGPGTRLTVL.

This clonotype came up a few times. The chain employs TRBV10-3 and TRBJ2-2; D unresolved. CDR1 and CDR2 (germline): ENHRY, SYGVKD. The CDR3 extends over 12 amino acids. V lost 3 bases and J lost 6, with 5 bases in between. The CDR3 bases are TGTGCCATCAGTGATGGGGCCGGGGAGCTGTTTTTT. Encoded protein: CAISDGAGELFF.

This chain uses TRBV7-8 with TRBJ2-1; D might be TRBD1 or TRBD2, each matching 5 bases. V was shortened by 3 bases and J by 6 bases, with 24 bases between the two germline ends. Germline values: CDR1 SGHVS, CDR2 FQNEAQ. There are 18 residues in the CDR3. Written as DNA, the CDR3 is TGTGCCAGCAGCTTTCACCCCCCCGGGGCAGCCCGCTCCAATGAGCAGTTCTTC. Translating gives CASSFHPPGAARSNEQFF.